The sequence of this T cell receptor (beta chain) was determined in a study of blood T cell repertoires in COVID-19. Clones were sequenced by immunoSEQ multiplex PCR, and TCRdb holds only the in-frame ones, with some missing. The repertoire includes approximately 500,000 clones, 85% to 90% of them detected once, and roughly 1% sits in the top ten. Trimming at V came to 5 bases and at J to 6 bases, leaving 4 bases not matched to a gene. The CDR3 consists of 14 residues. Germline V CDR1 and CDR2: WNHNN, SYGVQD (reference sequence). J is TRBJ2-3 and V is TRBV10-1; 11 bases are shared with TRBD2. The sequence derives from a man in his late teens or twenties with COVID-19, enrolled during active disease. Sequenced material: peripheral blood. This CDR3 is CASSLTSGVDTQYF. For the CDR3, the DNA is TGCGCCAGCAGTCTGACTAGCGGGGTTGATACGCAGTATTTT.